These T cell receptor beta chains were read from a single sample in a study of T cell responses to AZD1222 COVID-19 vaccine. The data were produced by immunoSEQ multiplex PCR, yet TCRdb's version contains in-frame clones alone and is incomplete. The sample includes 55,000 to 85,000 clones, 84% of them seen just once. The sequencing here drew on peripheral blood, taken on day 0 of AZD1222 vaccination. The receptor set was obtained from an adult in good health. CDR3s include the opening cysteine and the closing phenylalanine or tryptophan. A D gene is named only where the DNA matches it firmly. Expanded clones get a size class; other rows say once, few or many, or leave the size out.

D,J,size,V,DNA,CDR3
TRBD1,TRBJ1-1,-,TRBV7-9,TGTGCCAGCAGCGGACAGGGCAACACTGAAGCTTTCTTT,CASSGQGNTEAFF
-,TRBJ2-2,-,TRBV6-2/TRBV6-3,TGTGCCAGCAGTTTCTCCCCCTCCGACAGCGCGAACACCGGGGAGCTGTTTTTT,CASSFSPSDSANTGELFF
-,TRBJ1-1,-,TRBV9,TGTGCCAGCAGCGACTCAGGGGTCACTGAAGCTTTCTTT,CASSDSGVTEAFF
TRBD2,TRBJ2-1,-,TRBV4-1,TGCGCCAGCAGCCAAGATAGGGCGGGGGGGCCGTACAATGAGCAGTTCTTC,CASSQDRAGGPYNEQFF
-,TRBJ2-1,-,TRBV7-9,TGTGCCAGCAGCCCCGAGTACAATGAGCAGTTCTTC,CASSPEYNEQFF
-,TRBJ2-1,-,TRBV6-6,TGTGCCAGCAGCCCTACAGACAATGAGCAGTTCTTC,CASSPTDNEQFF
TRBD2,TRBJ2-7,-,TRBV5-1,TGCGCCAGCAGCTTGCCGGGACTAGCGGGGTCCGCCTACGAGCAGTACTTC,CASSLPGLAGSAYEQYF
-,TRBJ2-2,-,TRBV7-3,TGTGCCAGCAGCTCTTCAACGAACACCGGGGAGCTGTTTTTT,CASSSSTNTGELFF
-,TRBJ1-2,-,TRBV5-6,TGTGCCAGCAGCGGAGGTAGCGATGGCTACACCTTC,CASSGGSDGYTF
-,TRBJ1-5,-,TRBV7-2,TGTGCCAGCAGCCAGACCCCGGGTCAGCCCCAGCATTTT,CASSQTPGQPQHF
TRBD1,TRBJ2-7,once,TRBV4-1,TGCGCCAGCAGCCAATTATTCGACAGGGGGACCCACGAGCAGTACTTC,CASSQLFDRGTHEQYF
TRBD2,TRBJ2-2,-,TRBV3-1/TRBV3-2,TGTGCCAGCAGCCCAACAGCGGGGGGGCCAGGCGGGGAGCTGTTTTTT,CASSPTAGGPGGELFF
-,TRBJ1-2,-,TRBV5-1,TGCGCCAGCAGCTTGGGGGTCATCAAGGGTGGCTACACCTTC,CASSLGVIKGGYTF
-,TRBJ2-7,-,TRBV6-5,TGTGCCAGCAGTTACTCGAATCGCAGGGGATTATATGAGCAGTACTTC,CASSYSNRRGLYEQYF
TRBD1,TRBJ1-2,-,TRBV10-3,TGTGCCATCAGTGAATGGACAGGGGCCGGCTACACCTTC,CAISEWTGAGYTF
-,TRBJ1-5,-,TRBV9,TGTGCCAGCAGCGTGGGGGGGGGCAATCAGCCCCAGCATTTT,CASSVGGGNQPQHF
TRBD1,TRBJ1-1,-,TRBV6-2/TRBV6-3,TGTGCCAGCAGTTACTCCCACTCGGGACAGAAAGCTTTCTTT,CASSYSHSGQKAFF
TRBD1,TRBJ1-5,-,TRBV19,TGTGCCAGTAGTCAAGACAGGGCCTCTCAGCCCCAGCATTTT,CASSQDRASQPQHF
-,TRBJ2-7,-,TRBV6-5,TGTGCCAGCAGTTACTCGGAGGCCTACGAGCAGTACTTC,CASSYSEAYEQYF
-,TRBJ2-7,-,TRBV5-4,TGTGCCAGCAGCTTGGGCGAGAGAAGTTACTTC,CASSLGERSYF
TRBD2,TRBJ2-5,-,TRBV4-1,TGCGCCAGCAGCCGCAAACGCCCGACTAGCGGGGGGGGGACCCAGTACTTC,CASSRKRPTSGGGTQYF
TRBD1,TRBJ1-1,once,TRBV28,TGTGCCAGCACGCCCGAGGGGGCGTGGACTGAAGCTTTCTTT,CASTPEGAWTEAFF
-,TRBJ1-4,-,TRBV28,TGTGCCAGCAGTTTAGAACAGACCAGCGAAAAACTGTTTTTT,CASSLEQTSEKLFF
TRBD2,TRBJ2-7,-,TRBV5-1,TGCGCCAGCAGCCCGACTAGCGGGGAGTCGTACGAGCAGTACTTC,CASSPTSGESYEQYF
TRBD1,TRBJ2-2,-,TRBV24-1,TGTGCCACCAACCAGGGGGTCGACACCGGGGAGCTGTTTTTT,CATNQGVDTGELFF
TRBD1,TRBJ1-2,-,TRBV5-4,TGTGCCAGCAGCTTGGTGTCGTCAGGGGGTGGCTACACCTTC,CASSLVSSGGGYTF
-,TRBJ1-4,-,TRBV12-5,TGTGCTAGTGGTTTGGTCACATCTAATGAAAAACTGTTTTTT,CASGLVTSNEKLFF
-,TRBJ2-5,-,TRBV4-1,TGCGCCAGCAGCCAAGATGGGGACCGAAAAGAGACCCAGTACTTC,CASSQDGDRKETQYF
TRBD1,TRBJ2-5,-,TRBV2,TGTGCCAGCAGCGTAGACAGGGGGCGAGAGACCCAGTACTTC,CASSVDRGRETQYF
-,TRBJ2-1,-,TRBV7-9,TGTGCCAGCAGCTTAGCTGGGTTCCCTCCCTACAATGAGCAGTTCTTC,CASSLAGFPPYNEQFF
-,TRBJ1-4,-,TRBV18,TGTGCCAGCTCACCAAGCAAAAGGACAGAAGACCAAAAACTGTTTTTT,CASSPSKRTEDQKLFF
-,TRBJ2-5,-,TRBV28,TGTGCCAGCGGGGGAATTACAGGGGAGACCCAGTACTTC,CASGGITGETQYF
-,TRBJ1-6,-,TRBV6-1,TGTGCCAGCAGTGAAGCATTGGTAGACTCACCCCTCCACTTT,CASSEALVDSPLHF